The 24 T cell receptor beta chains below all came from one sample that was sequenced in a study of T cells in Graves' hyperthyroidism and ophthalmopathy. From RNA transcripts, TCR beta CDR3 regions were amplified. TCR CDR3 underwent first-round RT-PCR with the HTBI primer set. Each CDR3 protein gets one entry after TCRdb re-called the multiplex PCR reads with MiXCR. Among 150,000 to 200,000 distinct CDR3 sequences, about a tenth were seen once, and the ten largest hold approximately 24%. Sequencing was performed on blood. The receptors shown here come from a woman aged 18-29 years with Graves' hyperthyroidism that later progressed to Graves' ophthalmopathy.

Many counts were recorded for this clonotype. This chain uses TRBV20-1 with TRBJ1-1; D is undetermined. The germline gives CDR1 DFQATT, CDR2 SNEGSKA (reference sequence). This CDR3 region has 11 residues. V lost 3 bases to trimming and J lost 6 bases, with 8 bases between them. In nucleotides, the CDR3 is TGCAGTGCTAGTTCGAGGGCTGAAGCTTTCTTT. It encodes CSASSRAEAFF.

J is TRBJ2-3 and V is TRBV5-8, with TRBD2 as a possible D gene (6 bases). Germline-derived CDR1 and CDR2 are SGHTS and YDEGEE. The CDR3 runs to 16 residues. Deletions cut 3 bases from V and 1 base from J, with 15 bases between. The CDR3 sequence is CASSSGGDARTDTQYF. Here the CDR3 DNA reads TGTGCCAGCAGCTCAGGCGGGGACGCACGCACAGATACGCAGTATTTT.

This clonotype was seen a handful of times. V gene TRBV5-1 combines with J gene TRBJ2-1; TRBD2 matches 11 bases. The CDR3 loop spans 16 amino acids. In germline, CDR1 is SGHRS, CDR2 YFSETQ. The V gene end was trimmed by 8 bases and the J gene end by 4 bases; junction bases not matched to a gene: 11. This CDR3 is CASKDKLAGEYNEQFF. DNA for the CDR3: TGCGCCAGTAAAGACAAACTAGCGGGGGAGTACAATGAGCAGTTCTTC.

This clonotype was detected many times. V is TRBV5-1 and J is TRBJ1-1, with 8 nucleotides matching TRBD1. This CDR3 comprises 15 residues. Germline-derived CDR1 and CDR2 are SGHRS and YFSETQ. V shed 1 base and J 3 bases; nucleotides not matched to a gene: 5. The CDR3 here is CASSLTTGEDTEAFF. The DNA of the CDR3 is TGCGCCAGCAGCTTGACGACAGGGGAGGACACTGAAGCTTTCTTT.

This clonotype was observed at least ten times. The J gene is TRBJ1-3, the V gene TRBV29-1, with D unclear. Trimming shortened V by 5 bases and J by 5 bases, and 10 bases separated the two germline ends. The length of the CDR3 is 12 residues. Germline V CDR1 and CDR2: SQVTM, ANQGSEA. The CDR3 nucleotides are TGCAGCGTTTTGGAGAAACGAAACACCATATATTTT. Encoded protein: CSVLEKRNTIYF.

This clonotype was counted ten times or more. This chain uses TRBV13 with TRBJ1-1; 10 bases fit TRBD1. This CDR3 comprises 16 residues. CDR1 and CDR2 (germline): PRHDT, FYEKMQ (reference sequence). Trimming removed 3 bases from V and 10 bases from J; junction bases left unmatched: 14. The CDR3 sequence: CASSLSSWGQGYGAFF. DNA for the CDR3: TGTGCCAGCAGCTTGTCGTCGTGGGGACAGGGGTACGGAGCTTTCTTT.

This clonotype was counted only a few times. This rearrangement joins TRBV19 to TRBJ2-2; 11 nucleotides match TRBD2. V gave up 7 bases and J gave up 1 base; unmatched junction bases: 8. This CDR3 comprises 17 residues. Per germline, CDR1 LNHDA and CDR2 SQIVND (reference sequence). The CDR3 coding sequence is TGTGCCAGTACTCCGATTCTAGCGGGAGGGAACACCGGGGAGCTGTTTTTT. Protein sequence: CASTPILAGGNTGELFF.

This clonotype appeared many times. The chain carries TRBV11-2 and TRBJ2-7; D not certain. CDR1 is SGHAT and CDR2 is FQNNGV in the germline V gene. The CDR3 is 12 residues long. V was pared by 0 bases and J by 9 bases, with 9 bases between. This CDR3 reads CASSLDFRGQYF. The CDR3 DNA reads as TGTGCCAGCAGCTTAGATTTCCGCGGGCAGTACTTC.

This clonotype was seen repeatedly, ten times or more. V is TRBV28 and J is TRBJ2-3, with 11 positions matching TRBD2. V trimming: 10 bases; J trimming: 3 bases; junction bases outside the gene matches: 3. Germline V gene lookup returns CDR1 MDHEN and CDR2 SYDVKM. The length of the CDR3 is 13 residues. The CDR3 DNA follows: TGTGCCACCGGGACTAGCGGTACAGATACGCAGTATTTT. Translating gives CATGTSGTDTQYF.

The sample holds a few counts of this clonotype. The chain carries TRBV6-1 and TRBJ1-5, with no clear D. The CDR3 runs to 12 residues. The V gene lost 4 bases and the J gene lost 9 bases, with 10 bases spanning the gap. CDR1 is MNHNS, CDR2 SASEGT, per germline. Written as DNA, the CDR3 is TGTGCCAGCAGTGCGAGAGGGTGGCCCCAGCATTTT. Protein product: CASSARGWPQHF.

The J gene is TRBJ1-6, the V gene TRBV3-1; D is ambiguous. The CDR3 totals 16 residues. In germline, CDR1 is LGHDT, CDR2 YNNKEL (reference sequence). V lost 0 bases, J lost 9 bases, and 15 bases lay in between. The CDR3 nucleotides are TGTGCCAGCAGCCAAGACTTGTGGACCCGAGGTTCACCCCTCCACTTT. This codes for CASSQDLWTRGSPLHF. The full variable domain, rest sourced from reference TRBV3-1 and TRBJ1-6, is DTAVSQTPKYLVTQMGNDKSIKCEQNLGHDTMYWYKQDSKKFLKIMFSYNNKELIINETVPNRFSPKSPDKAHLNLHINSLELGDSAVYFCASSQDLWTRGSPLHFGNGTRLTVT.

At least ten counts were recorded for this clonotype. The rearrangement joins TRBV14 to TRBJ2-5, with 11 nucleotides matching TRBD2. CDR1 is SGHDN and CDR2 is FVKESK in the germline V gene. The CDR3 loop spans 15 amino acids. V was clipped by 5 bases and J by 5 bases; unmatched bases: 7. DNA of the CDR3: TGTGCCAGCAGCGAACTAGCGGGAGTACGGGAGACCCAGTACTTC. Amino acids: CASSELAGVRETQYF. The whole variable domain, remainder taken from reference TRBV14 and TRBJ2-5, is EAGVTQFPSHSVIEKGQTVTLRCDPISGHDNLYWYRRVMGKEIKFLLHFVKESKQDESGMPNNRFLAERTGGTYSTLKVQPAELEDSGVYFCASSELAGVRETQYFGPGTRLLVL.

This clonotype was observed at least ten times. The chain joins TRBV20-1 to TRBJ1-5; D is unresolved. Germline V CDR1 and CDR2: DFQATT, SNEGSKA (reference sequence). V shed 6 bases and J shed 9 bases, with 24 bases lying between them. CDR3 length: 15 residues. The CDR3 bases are TGCAGTGCCAACGTTCGGACGGAAATGACCGGGCCCCAGCATTTT. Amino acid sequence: CSANVRTEMTGPQHF.

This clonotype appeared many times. The CDR3 coding sequence is TGTGCCAGCAGCGGACAGACAGGGGTAGGCACCGGGGAGCTGTTTTTT. This translates into CASSGQTGVGTGELFF. V and J are TRBV3-1 and TRBJ2-2; 8 positions agree with TRBD1. V was clipped by 5 bases and J by 4 bases; unmatched bases: 9. The germline CDR1 and CDR2 sequences are LGHDT and YNNKEL (reference sequence). The CDR3 spans 16 residues.

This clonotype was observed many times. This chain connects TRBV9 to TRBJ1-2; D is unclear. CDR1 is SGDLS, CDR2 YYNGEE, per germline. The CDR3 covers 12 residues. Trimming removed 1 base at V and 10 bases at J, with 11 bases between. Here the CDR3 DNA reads TGTGCCAGCAGCGTATTCGAAGGGTACTACACCTTC. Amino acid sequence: CASSVFEGYYTF.

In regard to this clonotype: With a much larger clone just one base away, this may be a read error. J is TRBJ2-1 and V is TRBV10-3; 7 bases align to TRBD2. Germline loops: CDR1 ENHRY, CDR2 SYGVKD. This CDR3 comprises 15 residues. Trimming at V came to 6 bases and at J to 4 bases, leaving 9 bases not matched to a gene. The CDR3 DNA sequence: TGTGCCATCAGCTTCGGGGCTAGCGGTTACAATGAGCAGTTCTTC. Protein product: CAISFGASGYNEQFF.

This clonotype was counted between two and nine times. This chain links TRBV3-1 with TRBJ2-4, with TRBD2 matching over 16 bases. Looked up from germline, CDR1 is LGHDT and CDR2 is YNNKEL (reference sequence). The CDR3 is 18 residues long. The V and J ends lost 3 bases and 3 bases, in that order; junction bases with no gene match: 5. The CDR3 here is CASSQGLAGGNYKNIQYF. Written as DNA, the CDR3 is TGTGCCAGCAGCCAGGGACTAGCGGGGGGGAATTACAAAAACATTCAGTACTTC.

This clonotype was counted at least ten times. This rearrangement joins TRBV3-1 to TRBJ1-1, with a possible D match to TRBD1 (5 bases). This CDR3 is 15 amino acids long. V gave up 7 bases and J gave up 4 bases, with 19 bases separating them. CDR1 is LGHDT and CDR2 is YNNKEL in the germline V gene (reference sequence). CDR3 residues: CASIQMGRGGTEAFF. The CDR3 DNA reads TGTGCCAGCATCCAGATGGGTAGGGGTGGCACTGAAGCTTTCTTT.

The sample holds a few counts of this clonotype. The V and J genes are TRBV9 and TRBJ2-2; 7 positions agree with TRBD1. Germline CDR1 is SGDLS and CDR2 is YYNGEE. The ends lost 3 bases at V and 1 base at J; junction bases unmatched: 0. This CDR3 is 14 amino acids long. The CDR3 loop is CASSDRGNTGELFF. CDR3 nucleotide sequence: TGTGCCAGCAGCGACAGGGGGAACACCGGGGAGCTGTTTTTT.

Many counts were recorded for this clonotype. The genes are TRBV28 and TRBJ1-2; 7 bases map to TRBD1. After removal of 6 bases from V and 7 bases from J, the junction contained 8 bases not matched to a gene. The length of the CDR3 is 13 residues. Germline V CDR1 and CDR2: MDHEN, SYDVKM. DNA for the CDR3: TGTGCCAGCAGAAGAACAGGGGTGTTTGGCTACACCTTC. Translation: CASRRTGVFGYTF.

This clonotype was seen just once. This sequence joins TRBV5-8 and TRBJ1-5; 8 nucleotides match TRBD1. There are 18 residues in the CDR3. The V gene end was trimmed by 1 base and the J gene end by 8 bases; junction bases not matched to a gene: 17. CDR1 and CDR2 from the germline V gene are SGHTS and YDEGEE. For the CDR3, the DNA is TGTGCCAGCAGCTTGAGCTCTACTTTCGGACAGGGACGAGAGCCCCAGCATTTT. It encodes CASSLSSTFGQGREPQHF. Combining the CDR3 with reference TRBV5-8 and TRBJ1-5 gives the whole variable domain EAGVTQSPTHLIKTRGQQATLRCSPISGHTSVYWYQQALGLGLQFLLWYDEGEERNRGNFPPRFSGRQFPNYSSELNVNALELEDSALYLCASSLSSTFGQGREPQHFGDGTRLSIL.

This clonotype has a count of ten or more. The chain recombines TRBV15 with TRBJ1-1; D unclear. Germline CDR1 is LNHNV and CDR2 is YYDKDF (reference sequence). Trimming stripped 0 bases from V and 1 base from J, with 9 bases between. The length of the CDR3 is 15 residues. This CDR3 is CATSRDLNRNTEAFF. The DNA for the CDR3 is TGTGCCACCAGCAGAGACCTTAACAGGAACACTGAAGCTTTCTTT.

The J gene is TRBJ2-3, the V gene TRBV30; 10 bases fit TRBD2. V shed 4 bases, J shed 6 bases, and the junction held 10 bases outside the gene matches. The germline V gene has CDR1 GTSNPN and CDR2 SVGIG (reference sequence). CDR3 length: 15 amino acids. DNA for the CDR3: TGTGCCTGGACGACGAGCGGGGGGGCCGCGGATACGCAGTATTTT. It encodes CAWTTSGGAADTQYF.

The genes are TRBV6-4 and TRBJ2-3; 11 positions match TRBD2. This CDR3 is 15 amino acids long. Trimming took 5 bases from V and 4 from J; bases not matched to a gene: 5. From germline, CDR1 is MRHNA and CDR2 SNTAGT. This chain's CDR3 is CASSLSGGAPDTQYF. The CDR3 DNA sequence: TGTGCCAGCAGTCTTAGCGGGGGGGCCCCAGATACGCAGTATTTT.